These T cell receptor beta chains were read from a single sample in a study of graft-versus-host responses after intestinal transplantation. These TCRs are of unknown antigen specificity. Sequencing was performed with immunoSEQ multiplex PCR; in TCRdb, only in-frame clones are kept and a portion is missing. The repertoire holds about 50,000 clones, with about 90% as singletons. Specimen: unstimulated CD4+ T cells sorted from spleen or lymph node cells, collected before transplant. Every receptor here comes from a human donor who was the organ donor for an intestinal transplant. CDR3s leave out the opening cysteine and the closing phenylalanine or tryptophan. D genes are given only for firm matches.

v_call d_call cdr3_aa
TRBV6-5 - ASSLGGVETQY
TRBV6-1 - ASSGASLGVTNEKLF
TRBV5-1 - ASSFRSATDTQY
TRBV10-3 - AIRGQGDGELF
TRBV18 - ASSPQGRGNQPQH
TRBV18 TRBD1 ASSLSRDSTQY
TRBV19 TRBD1 ASNPGTVLTGNTIY
TRBV7-7 - ASSAQRVPGETQY
TRBV7-7 - ASSLELAFWNIQY
TRBV28 TRBD1 ASSLWDRMNYGYT
TRBV15 - ATSRPTGSNTEAF
TRBV28 - ASSLASGGETQY
TRBV30 - AWNGHYGYT
TRBV29-1 TRBD1 SVEPGQGRQY
TRBV28 - ASIGRVPSLSNQPQH
TRBV7-8 - ASSHRDAGTDTQY
TRBV5-8 - ASSLVYSGLEAF
TRBV18 TRBD2 ASSPKREAYNEQF
TRBV19 - ASSIFGAENEQF
TRBV19 - ASSIEAPKPFYNEQF
TRBV5-1 - ASTVVWGADTGELF
TRBV7-6 - ASSFDSNQPQH
TRBV15 - ATSLETDTQY
TRBV5-6 - ASSLAGRTYNEQF
TRBV4-2 - ASSQGPGRWDEQF
TRBV5-1 - ASSLAGLGEKLF
TRBV9 - ASSGGLENEQY
TRBV4-2 - ASSQIGGNTIY
TRBV14 TRBD2 ASSQVGGSSYNEQF
TRBV13 - ASSPGAGQSYEQY
TRBV5-1 - ASRPGTLSHYGYT
TRBV7-9 - ASSLVGDNYEQY
TRBV6-1 TRBD2 ASSEAGGGYTDTQY
TRBV30 TRBD2 AWTLGGRPTDTQY
TRBV6-6 - ASSYSDSGANVLT
TRBV7-9 - ASSLAGSEGRTEAF
TRBV28 - ASSQLAGSTDTQY
TRBV29-1 TRBD1 SARTGGKETQY
TRBV5-1 TRBD1 ASSFQTGSEETQY
TRBV11-3 - ASSLEWRAEQF
TRBV6-1 TRBD1 ASSGQGQGRKNTEAF
TRBV29-1 TRBD2 SVGLAGNTGELF
TRBV19 TRBD2 ASSTGPGLAQYNEQF
TRBV5-1 TRBD1 ASSSDRPSYEQY
TRBV29-1 TRBD2 SVERTSGKNEQF
TRBV4-1 - ASSQVTRTNTGELF
TRBV4-1 - ASSPRAGQILYNEQF
TRBV7-2 TRBD2 ASSLGLAGTALHEQY
TRBV7-2 - ATGGAQPQH
TRBV15 TRBD2 ATSRGTRGDEQF
TRBV28 - ASSGFYEQY
TRBV19 - ASSLGRGQETQY
TRBV7-2 TRBD2 ASSQGLVYEQY
TRBV28 TRBD1 ASSYRGLVYGYT